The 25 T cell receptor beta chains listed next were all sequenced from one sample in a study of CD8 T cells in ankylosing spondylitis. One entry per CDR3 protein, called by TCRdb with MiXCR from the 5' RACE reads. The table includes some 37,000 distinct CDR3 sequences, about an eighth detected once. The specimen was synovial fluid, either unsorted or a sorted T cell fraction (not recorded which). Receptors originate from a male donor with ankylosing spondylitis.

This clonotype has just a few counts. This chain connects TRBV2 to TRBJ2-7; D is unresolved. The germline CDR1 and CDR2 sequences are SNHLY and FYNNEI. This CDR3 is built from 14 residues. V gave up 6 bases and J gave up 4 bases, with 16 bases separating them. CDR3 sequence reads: CASRAFWVGYEQYF. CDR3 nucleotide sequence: TGTGCCAGCAGAGCCTTCTGGGTTGGGTACGAGCAGTACTTC.

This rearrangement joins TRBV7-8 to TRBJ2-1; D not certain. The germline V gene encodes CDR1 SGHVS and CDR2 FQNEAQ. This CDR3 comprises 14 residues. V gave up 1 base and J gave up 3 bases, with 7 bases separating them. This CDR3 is CASSLGPLYNEQFF. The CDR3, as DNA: TGTGCCAGCAGCTTAGGGCCCCTCTACAATGAGCAGTTCTTC.

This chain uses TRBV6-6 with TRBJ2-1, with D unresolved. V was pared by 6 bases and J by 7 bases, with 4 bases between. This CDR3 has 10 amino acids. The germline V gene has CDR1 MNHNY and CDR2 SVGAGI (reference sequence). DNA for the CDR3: TGTGCCAGCAGAGAGAATGAGCAGTTCTTC. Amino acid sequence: CASRENEQFF.

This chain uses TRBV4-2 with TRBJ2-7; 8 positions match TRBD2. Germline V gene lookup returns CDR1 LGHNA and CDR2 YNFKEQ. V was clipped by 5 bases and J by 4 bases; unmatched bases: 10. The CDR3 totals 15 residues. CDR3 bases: TGTGCCAGCAGCTCCGGACTAGCTCCAAGTTACGAGCAGTACTTC. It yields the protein CASSSGLAPSYEQYF.

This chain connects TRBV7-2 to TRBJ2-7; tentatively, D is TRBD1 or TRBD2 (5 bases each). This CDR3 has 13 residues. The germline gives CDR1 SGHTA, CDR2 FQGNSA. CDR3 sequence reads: CARSLALRGEQYF. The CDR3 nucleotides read TGTGCGCGCAGCTTAGCGCTAAGGGGCGAGCAGTACTTC.

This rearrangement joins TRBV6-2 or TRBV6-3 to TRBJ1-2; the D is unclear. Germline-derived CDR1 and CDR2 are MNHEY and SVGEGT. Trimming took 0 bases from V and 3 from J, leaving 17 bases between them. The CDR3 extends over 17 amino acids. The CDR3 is CASSYSRSLSAYYGYTF. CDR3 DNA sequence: TGTGCCAGCAGTTACTCGAGGAGTTTATCCGCCTACTATGGCTACACCTTC.

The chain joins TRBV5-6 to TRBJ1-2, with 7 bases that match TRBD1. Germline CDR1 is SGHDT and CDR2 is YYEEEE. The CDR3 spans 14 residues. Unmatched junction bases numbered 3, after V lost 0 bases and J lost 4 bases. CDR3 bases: TGTGCCAGCAGCTTGGAACAGGGGATCTATGGCTACACCTTC. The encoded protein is CASSLEQGIYGYTF.

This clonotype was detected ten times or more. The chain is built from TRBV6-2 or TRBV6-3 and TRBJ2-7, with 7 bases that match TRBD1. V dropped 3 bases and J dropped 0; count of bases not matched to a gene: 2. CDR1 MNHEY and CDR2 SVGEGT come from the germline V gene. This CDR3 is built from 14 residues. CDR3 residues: CASSYGTDSYEQYF. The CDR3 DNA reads TGTGCCAGCAGTTATGGGACAGACTCCTACGAGCAGTACTTC.

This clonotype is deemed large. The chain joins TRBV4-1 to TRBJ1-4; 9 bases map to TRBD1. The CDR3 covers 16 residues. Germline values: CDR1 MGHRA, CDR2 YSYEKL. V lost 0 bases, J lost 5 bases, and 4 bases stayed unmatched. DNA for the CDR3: TGCGCCAGCAGCCAAGAGTTCGGGACAGGGAATGAAAAACTGTTTTTT. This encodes CASSQEFGTGNEKLFF.

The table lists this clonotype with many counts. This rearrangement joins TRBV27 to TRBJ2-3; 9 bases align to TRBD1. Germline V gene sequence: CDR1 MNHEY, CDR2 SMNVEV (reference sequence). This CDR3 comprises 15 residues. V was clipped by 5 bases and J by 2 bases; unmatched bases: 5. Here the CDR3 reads CASSLGQGFTDTQYF. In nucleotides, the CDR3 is TGTGCCAGCAGTCTCGGACAGGGGTTCACAGATACGCAGTATTTT.

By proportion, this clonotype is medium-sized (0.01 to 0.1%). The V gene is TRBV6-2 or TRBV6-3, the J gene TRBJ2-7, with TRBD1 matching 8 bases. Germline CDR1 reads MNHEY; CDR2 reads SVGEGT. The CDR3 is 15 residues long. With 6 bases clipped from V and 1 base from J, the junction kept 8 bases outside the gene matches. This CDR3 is CASRFGQGESYEQYF. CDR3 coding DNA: TGTGCCAGCAGATTCGGACAGGGCGAATCCTACGAGCAGTACTTC.

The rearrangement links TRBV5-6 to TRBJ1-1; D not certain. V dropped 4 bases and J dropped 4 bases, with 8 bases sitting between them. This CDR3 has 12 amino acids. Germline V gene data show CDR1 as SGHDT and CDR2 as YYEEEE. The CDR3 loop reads CASSPHSTEAFF. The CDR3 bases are TGTGCCAGCAGCCCGCACAGCACTGAAGCTTTCTTT. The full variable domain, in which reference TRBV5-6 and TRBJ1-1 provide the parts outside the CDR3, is DAGVTQSPTHLIKTRGQQVTLRCSPKSGHDTVSWYQQALGQGPQFIFQYYEEEERQRGNFPDRFSGHQFPNYSSELNVNALLLGDSALYLCASSPHSTEAFFGQGTRLTVV.

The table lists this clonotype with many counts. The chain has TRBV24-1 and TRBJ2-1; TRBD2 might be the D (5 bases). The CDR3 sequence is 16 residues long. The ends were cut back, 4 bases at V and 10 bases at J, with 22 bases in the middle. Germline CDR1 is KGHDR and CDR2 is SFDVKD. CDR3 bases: TGTGCCACCAGTGACCCGATGGGAGCGAACAGTGGGGAGCAGTTCTTC. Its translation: CATSDPMGANSGEQFF.

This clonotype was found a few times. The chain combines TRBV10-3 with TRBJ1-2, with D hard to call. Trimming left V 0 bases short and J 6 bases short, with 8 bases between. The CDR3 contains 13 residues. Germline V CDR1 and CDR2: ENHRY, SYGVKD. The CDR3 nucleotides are TGTGCCATCAGTGAGTCTACAGATGATGGCTACACCTTC. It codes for CAISESTDDGYTF.

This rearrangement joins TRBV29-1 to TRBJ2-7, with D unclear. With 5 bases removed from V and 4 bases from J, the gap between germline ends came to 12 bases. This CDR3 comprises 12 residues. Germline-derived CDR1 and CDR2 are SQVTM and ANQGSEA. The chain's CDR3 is CSVLGIGYEQYF. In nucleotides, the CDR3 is TGCAGCGTTCTGGGGATAGGTTACGAGCAGTACTTC.

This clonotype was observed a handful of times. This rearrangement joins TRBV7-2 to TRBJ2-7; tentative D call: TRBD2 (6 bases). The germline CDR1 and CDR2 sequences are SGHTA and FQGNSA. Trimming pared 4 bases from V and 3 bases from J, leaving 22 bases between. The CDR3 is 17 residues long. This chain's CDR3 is CASSSDLPVWRDYEQYF. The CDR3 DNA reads TGTGCCAGCAGCTCCGACCTTCCCGTTTGGCGGGACTACGAGCAGTACTTC. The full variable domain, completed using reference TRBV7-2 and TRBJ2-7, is GAGVSQSPSNKVTEKGKDVELRCDPISGHTALYWYRQSLGQGLEFLIYFQGNSAPDKSGLPSDRFSAERTGGSVSTLTIQRTQQEDSAVYLCASSSDLPVWRDYEQYFGPGTRLTVT.

CDR3 DNA: TGTGCCAGCAGGGTACAGGGAGGTTATCACTACGAGCAGTACTTC. It specifies CASRVQGGYHYEQYF. V usage is TRBV27 and J usage is TRBJ2-7, with D perhaps matching TRBD1 or TRBD2 (6 bases each). Trimming left V 6 bases short and J 3 bases short, with 18 bases between. CDR3 length: 15 amino acids. Germline V lookup: CDR1 MNHEY, CDR2 SMNVEV (reference sequence).

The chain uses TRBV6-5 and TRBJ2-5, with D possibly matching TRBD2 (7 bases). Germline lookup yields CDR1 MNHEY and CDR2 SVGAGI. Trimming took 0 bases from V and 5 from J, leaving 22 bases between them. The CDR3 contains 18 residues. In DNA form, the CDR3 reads TGTGCCAGCAGTTACTCGAATGTTTGGGGGGGCTTTTGGGAGACCCAGTACTTC. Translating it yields CASSYSNVWGGFWETQYF.

CDR3 nucleotides: TGTGCCAGCAGTTTATCCCGCCACCGGGACGGCAGCTCTAGCACAGATACGCAGTATTTT. Amino acids: CASSLSRHRDGSSSTDTQYF. The chain carries TRBV27 and TRBJ2-3; possibly TRBD1 or TRBD2 for D (5 bases each). Germline V lookup: CDR1 MNHEY, CDR2 SMNVEV (reference sequence). This CDR3 is 20 amino acids long. Trimming pared 0 bases from V and 0 bases from J, leaving 22 bases between.

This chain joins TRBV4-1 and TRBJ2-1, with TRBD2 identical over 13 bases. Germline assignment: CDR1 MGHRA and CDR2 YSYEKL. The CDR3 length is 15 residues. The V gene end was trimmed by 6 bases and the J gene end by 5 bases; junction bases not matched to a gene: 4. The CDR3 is CASRIGLAGDNEQFF. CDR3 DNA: TGCGCCAGCAGGATCGGACTAGCGGGGGACAATGAGCAGTTCTTC.

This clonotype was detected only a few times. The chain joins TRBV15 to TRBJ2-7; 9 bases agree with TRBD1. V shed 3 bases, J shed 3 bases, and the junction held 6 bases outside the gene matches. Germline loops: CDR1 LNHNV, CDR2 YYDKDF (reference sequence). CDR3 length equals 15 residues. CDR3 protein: CATSRKGQGGYEQYF. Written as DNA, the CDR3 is TGTGCCACCAGCAGGAAGGGACAGGGCGGCTACGAGCAGTACTTC.

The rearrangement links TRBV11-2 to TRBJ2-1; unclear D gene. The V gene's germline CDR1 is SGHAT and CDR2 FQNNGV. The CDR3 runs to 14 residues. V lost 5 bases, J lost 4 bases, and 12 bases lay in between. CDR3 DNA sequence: TGTGCCAGCAGCCCGGCCGGGCCTTACAATGAGCAGTTCTTC. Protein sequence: CASSPAGPYNEQFF.

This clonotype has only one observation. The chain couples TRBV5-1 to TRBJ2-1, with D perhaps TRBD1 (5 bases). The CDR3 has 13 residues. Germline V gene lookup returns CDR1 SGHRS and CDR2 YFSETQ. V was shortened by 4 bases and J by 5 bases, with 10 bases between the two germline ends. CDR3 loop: CASSNPTDNEQFF. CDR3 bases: TGCGCCAGCAGCAATCCGACAGACAATGAGCAGTTCTTC.

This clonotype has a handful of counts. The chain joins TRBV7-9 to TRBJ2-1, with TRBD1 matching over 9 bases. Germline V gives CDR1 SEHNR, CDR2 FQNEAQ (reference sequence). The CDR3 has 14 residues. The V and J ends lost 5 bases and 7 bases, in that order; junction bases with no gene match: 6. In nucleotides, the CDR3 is TGTGCCAGCAGCCCGCCGGACAGGGGAAATGAGCAGTTCTTC. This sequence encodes CASSPPDRGNEQFF.

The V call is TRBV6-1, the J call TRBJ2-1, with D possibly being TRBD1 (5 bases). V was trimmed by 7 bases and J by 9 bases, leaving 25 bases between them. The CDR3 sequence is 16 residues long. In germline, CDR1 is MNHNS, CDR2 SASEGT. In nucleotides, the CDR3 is TGTGCCAGCAACCTCCATGTGGCAGGGTTTACGTTTGAGCAGTTCTTC. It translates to CASNLHVAGFTFEQFF.